A single sample is the source of the 28 T cell receptor beta chains below, sequenced in a study of HIV-infected patients and healthy controls. Alpha and beta constant-region primers primed reverse transcription of around 500 ng RNA. Separate chain-specific third strand synthesis with multiplexing indices produced the alpha and beta libraries. TCRdb independently ran MiXCR on the 5' RACE reads; one entry per CDR3 protein. Of about 10,000 distinct CDR3 sequences in the sample, 8% are singletons; the top ten hold about 4%. The repertoire came from unfractionated whole blood and reflected all unsorted peripheral T cells. Material for sequencing was blood. The receptors originated from an adult in good health.

This clonotype was seen only a few times. CDR3 sequence reads: CASSSQGGLEGTEAFF. The CDR3 DNA is TGTGCCAGCAGCTCACAAGGGGGCTTGGAGGGCACTGAAGCTTTCTTT. The V call is TRBV11-2, the J call TRBJ1-1, with TRBD1 identical over 7 bases. With V trimmed by 4 bases and J by 4 bases, 12 bases remained unmatched. CDR1 SGHAT and CDR2 FQNNGV come from the germline V gene. The CDR3 length is 16 residues.

By share of the sample, this clonotype is medium-sized. The chain combines TRBV9 with TRBJ1-1; no clear D gene. Looked up from germline, CDR1 is SGDLS and CDR2 is YYNGEE. The ends were cut back, 2 bases at V and 1 base at J, with 6 bases in the middle. There are 13 residues in the CDR3. DNA of the CDR3: TGTGCCAGCAGCGTCCACGGGAACACTGAAGCTTTCTTT. Protein product: CASSVHGNTEAFF.

This clonotype was observed many times. The rearrangement joins TRBV12-3 or TRBV12-4 to TRBJ2-5; 12 bases agree with TRBD2. V shed 7 bases and J 2 bases; nucleotides not matched to a gene: 8. This CDR3 has 16 amino acids. In DNA form, the CDR3 reads TGTGCCAGCAACCTAGCGGGGGGGAAGAATCAAGAGACCCAGTACTTC. Its protein product is CASNLAGGKNQETQYF.

In its sample, this clonotype was seen many times. The rearrangement links TRBV4-1 to TRBJ1-3, with a weak D call TRBD1 (6 bases). Per germline, CDR1 MGHRA and CDR2 YSYEKL. Trimming shortened V by 1 base and J by 0 bases, and 7 bases separated the two germline ends. This CDR3 is 15 amino acids long. This CDR3 is CASSQGQVSGNTIYF. Written as DNA, the CDR3 is TGCGCCAGCAGCCAAGGACAGGTCTCTGGAAACACCATATATTTT.

This clonotype was seen at least ten times. This chain joins TRBV5-1 and TRBJ2-1; D is possibly TRBD2 (5 bases). The CDR3 is 15 residues long. Per germline, CDR1 SGHRS and CDR2 YFSETQ. The V end was cut by 2 bases, the J end by 8 bases, with 17 bases between. The CDR3 reads CASSFRHRGSDEQFF. For the CDR3, the DNA is TGCGCCAGCAGCTTCCGACACAGAGGGAGCGATGAGCAGTTCTTC. Using reference TRBV5-1 and TRBJ2-1 for the parts outside the CDR3, the full variable domain is KAGVTQTPRYLIKTRGQQVTLSCSPISGHRSVSWYQQTPGQGLQFLFEYFSETQRNKGNFPGRFSGRQFSNSRSEMNVSTLELGDSALYLCASSFRHRGSDEQFFGPGTRLTVL.

This clonotype showed up just once. This chain uses TRBV13 with TRBJ1-1, with D tentatively TRBD1 (5 bases). The germline V gene encodes CDR1 PRHDT and CDR2 FYEKMQ (reference sequence). The CDR3 totals 15 residues. Trimming stripped 6 bases from V and 1 base from J, with 15 bases between. CDR3 nucleotide sequence: TGTGCCAGCAGGGGGGGAGGTCGGGCGAACACTGAAGCTTTCTTT. Protein: CASRGGGRANTEAFF.

This clonotype rates as medium-sized. This sequence joins TRBV5-1 and TRBJ1-1, with no clear D. Germline V gene lookup returns CDR1 SGHRS and CDR2 YFSETQ. The V gene lost 7 bases and the J gene lost 1 base, with 11 bases spanning the gap. This CDR3 contains 13 residues. The CDR3 reads CASRKDWNTEAFF. As DNA, the CDR3 is TGCGCCAGCCGGAAAGATTGGAACACTGAAGCTTTCTTT.

The table lists this clonotype with many counts. The V gene is TRBV18, the J gene TRBJ2-1; D unclear. This CDR3 is 13 amino acids long. Germline values: CDR1 KGHSH, CDR2 LQKENI. V lost 2 bases to trimming and J lost 4 bases, with 6 bases between them. This CDR3 reads CASSPSEYNEQFF. CDR3 DNA sequence: TGTGCCAGCTCACCATCGGAGTACAATGAGCAGTTCTTC.

This clonotype is deemed medium-sized (0.01 to 0.1%). The rearrangement links TRBV5-1 to TRBJ2-7; TRBD2 aligns across 9 bases. This CDR3 spans 17 amino acids. Germline CDR1 SGHRS, CDR2 YFSETQ. The trim removed 1 base at V and 7 bases at J, leaving 15 bases unmatched. CDR3 residues: CASSLYLSSGGPLEQYF. The CDR3 DNA reads as TGCGCCAGCAGCTTGTATCTGTCGAGCGGGGGGCCCCTGGAGCAGTACTTC.

Concerning this clonotype itself: This clone may be a read error of a much larger clone one base away. The chain employs TRBV29-1 and TRBJ1-1; D is unclear. The CDR3 extends over 14 amino acids. Germline-derived CDR1 and CDR2 are SQVTM and ANQGSEA. In DNA form, the CDR3 reads TGCGGCGTTGAAGCCCTGCTATCTCGCCCTGAAGCTTTCTTT. It translates to CGVEALLSRPEAFF.

In its sample, this clonotype was seen many times. This rearrangement joins TRBV13 to TRBJ2-5; D is ambiguous. The V end was cut by 7 bases, the J end by 4 bases, with 10 bases between. Germline lookup yields CDR1 PRHDT and CDR2 FYEKMQ (reference sequence). The CDR3 loop spans 12 amino acids. CDR3 sequence (DNA): TGTGCCAGCAACCGGTTAGGAGAGACCCAGTACTTC. Protein sequence: CASNRLGETQYF. The whole variable domain, filled in from reference TRBV13 and TRBJ2-5, reads AAGVIQSPRHLIKEKRETATLKCYPIPRHDTVYWYQQGPGQDPQFLISFYEKMQSDKGSIPDRFSAQQFSDYHSELNMSSLELGDSALYFCASNRLGETQYFGPGTRLLVL.

V and J are TRBV19 and TRBJ1-2; no firm D call. Germline CDR1 is LNHDA and CDR2 is SQIVND (reference sequence). CDR3 length equals 13 residues. V was pared by 3 bases and J by 2 bases, with 7 bases between. The CDR3 is CASSIYGNYGYTF. In nucleotides, the CDR3 is TGTGCCAGTAGTATTTACGGAAACTATGGCTACACCTTC. The full variable domain, in which reference TRBV19 and TRBJ1-2 provide the parts outside the CDR3, is DGGITQSPKYLFRKEGQNVTLSCEQNLNHDAMYWYRQDPGQGLRLIYYSQIVNDFQKGDIAEGYSVSREKKESFPLTVTSAQKNPTAFYLCASSIYGNYGYTFGSGTRLTVV.

This clonotype was seen at least ten times. The CDR3 DNA reads as TGCGCCAGCGGGGGGGGAAATCGCGATGAGCAGTTCTTC. Residues: CASGGGNRDEQFF. V is TRBV5-1 and J is TRBJ2-1; TRBD2 matches at 7 bases. CDR3 length equals 13 residues. CDR1 SGHRS and CDR2 YFSETQ come from the germline V gene. V shed 7 bases and J 8 bases; nucleotides not matched to a gene: 9. Supplemented by reference TRBV5-1 and TRBJ2-1, the full variable domain reads KAGVTQTPRYLIKTRGQQVTLSCSPISGHRSVSWYQQTPGQGLQFLFEYFSETQRNKGNFPGRFSGRQFSNSRSEMNVSTLELGDSALYLCASGGGNRDEQFFGPGTRLTVL.

By sample fraction, this clonotype is medium-sized. V usage is TRBV3-1 and J usage is TRBJ1-2, with no clear D. The length of the CDR3 is 14 residues. CDR1 and CDR2 (germline): LGHDT, YNNKEL (reference sequence). Trimming took 1 base from V and 4 from J, leaving 10 bases between them. This chain's CDR3 is CASSQGSATYGYTF. Written as DNA, the CDR3 is TGTGCCAGCAGCCAAGGGTCAGCGACCTATGGCTACACCTTC.

This clonotype is labeled medium-sized. V usage is TRBV18 and J usage is TRBJ1-5, with unresolved D. CDR3 size: 20 residues. Germline V lookup: CDR1 KGHSH, CDR2 LQKENI. Trimming stripped 1 base from V and 3 bases from J, with 25 bases between. In DNA form, the CDR3 reads TGTGCCAGCTCACCACAGGGCAGCGTGCCAAATCTCGCCCACAATCAGCCCCAGCATTTT. This codes for CASSPQGSVPNLAHNQPQHF. The variable domain in full, with the rest retrieved from reference TRBV18 and TRBJ1-5, is NAGVMQNPRHLVRRRGQEARLRCSPMKGHSHVYWYRQLPEEGLKFMVYLQKENIIDESGMPKERFSAEFPKEGPSILRIQQVVRGDSAAYFCASSPQGSVPNLAHNQPQHFGDGTRLSIL.

The V call is TRBV7-9, the J call TRBJ2-1; maybe TRBD1 (6 bases). The germline V gene encodes CDR1 SEHNR and CDR2 FQNEAQ (reference sequence). This CDR3 spans 14 amino acids. Trimming shortened V by 7 bases and J by 6 bases, and 16 bases separated the two germline ends. CDR3 DNA: TGTGCCAGCACCCCTGGGCAGGGGCCCAATGAGCAGTTCTTC. Protein sequence: CASTPGQGPNEQFF.

This clonotype was counted only a few times. This rearrangement joins TRBV29-1 to TRBJ1-2, with D perhaps TRBD1 (5 bases). V lost 7 bases and J 0 bases, leaving 15 bases between the germline ends. This CDR3 contains 14 residues. Germline lookup yields CDR1 SQVTM and CDR2 ANQGSEA. In DNA, the CDR3 is TGCAGCGCTTCCAGGGACCAGGCTAACTATGGCTACACCTTC. This sequence encodes CSASRDQANYGYTF. Supplemented by reference TRBV29-1 and TRBJ1-2, the full variable domain reads SAVISQKPSRDICQRGTSLTIQCQVDSQVTMMFWYRQQPGQSLTLIATANQGSEATYESGFVIDKFPISRPNLTFSTLTVSNMSPEDSSIYLCSASRDQANYGYTFGSGTRLTVV.

This clonotype was seen repeatedly, ten times or more. The chain is built from TRBV2 and TRBJ2-2; 12 bases align to TRBD2. Germline loops: CDR1 SNHLY, CDR2 FYNNEI. The CDR3 is 15 amino acids. The trim removed 5 bases at V and 5 bases at J, leaving 3 bases unmatched. CDR3 sequence: CASSKGLAGTGELFF. The CDR3 region has the DNA TGTGCCAGCAGTAAAGGACTAGCGGGGACCGGGGAGCTGTTTTTT.

This clonotype counts as medium-sized (0.01 to 0.1%). The chain links TRBV15 to TRBJ1-5; D may be TRBD1 (5 bases). Trimming left V 2 bases short and J 3 bases short, with 8 bases between. The CDR3 contains 14 residues. Looked up from germline, CDR1 is LNHNV and CDR2 is YYDKDF (reference sequence). CDR3 amino acids: CATSRRQNNQPQHF. CDR3 in DNA: TGTGCCACCAGCAGACGACAGAACAATCAGCCCCAGCATTTT.

This clonotype is judged medium-sized (0.01 to 0.1%). J is TRBJ1-4 and V is TRBV20-1; D remains unclear. The CDR3 loop spans 13 amino acids. The germline CDR1 and CDR2 sequences are DFQATT and SNEGSKA (reference sequence). With 2 bases removed from V and 8 bases from J, the gap between germline ends came to 12 bases. The CDR3 here is CSARPGSNEKLFF. The CDR3 nucleotides are TGCAGTGCTAGACCAGGCTCGAACGAAAAACTGTTTTTT.

The sample holds a few counts of this clonotype. The V call is TRBV12-3 or TRBV12-4, the J call TRBJ2-7; tentatively, D is TRBD1 (5 bases). The V gene lost 7 bases and the J gene lost 1 base, with 14 bases spanning the gap. The CDR3 is 14 amino acids. The CDR3 is CASTTSGMSYEQYF. CDR3 in DNA: TGTGCCAGCACAACCTCAGGGATGTCCTACGAGCAGTACTTC.

This clonotype is termed medium-sized. The chain couples TRBV29-1 to TRBJ1-5, with TRBD1 as a possible D gene (6 bases). Per germline, CDR1 SQVTM and CDR2 ANQGSEA. The CDR3 is made up of 14 amino acids. Between the trimmed V and J ends, which lost 7 bases and 4 bases, there was a span of 17 bases. The CDR3 DNA reads TGCAGCGCCGTGAGGGGGGGCGGAAATCAGCCCCAGCATTTT. Translating gives CSAVRGGGNQPQHF.

This clonotype was seen many times. One junction end does not reproduce the germline sequence, and a read error may be involved. The genes are TRBV4-1 and TRBJ2-1; D ambiguous. The germline V gene has CDR1 MGHRA and CDR2 YSYEKL. The CDR3 loop spans 16 amino acids. The CDR3, as DNA: TGCGCCAGCAGACAAGTCGAGACATCCCTTTACAATGAGCAGTTCTTC. It translates to CASRQVETSLYNEQFF.

This clonotype was seen only once. The rearrangement joins TRBV6-4 to TRBJ2-1; 8 nucleotides line up with TRBD2. The junction had 8 bases not matched to a gene; V was cut back by 5 bases and J by 8 bases. In germline, CDR1 is MRHNA, CDR2 SNTAGT. The CDR3 consists of 14 residues. The CDR3 loop is CASSPWGLVDEQFF. The CDR3 DNA follows: TGTGCCAGCAGTCCCTGGGGACTAGTCGATGAGCAGTTCTTC.

This clonotype is termed medium-sized (0.01 to 0.1%). The CDR3, as DNA: TGTGCCAGCAGTTCTTTACAGCGTTACAACACCATATATTTT. Amino acid sequence: CASSSLQRYNTIYF. The chain recombines TRBV27 with TRBJ1-3; D not resolved. CDR3 length: 14 amino acids. V lost 4 bases to trimming and J lost 7 bases, with 14 bases between them. Germline V gene sequence: CDR1 MNHEY, CDR2 SMNVEV (reference sequence).

By share of the sample, this clonotype is medium-sized. The chain has TRBV27 and TRBJ2-1; D call uncertain. Trimming removed 7 bases from V and 4 bases from J, with 14 bases in between. CDR3 size: 14 residues. CDR1 is MNHEY, CDR2 SMNVEV, per germline (reference sequence). The CDR3 is CASTSLGPYNEQFF. The DNA of the CDR3 is TGTGCCAGCACCTCCCTCGGTCCTTACAATGAGCAGTTCTTC.

This clonotype is medium-sized within its sample. The genes are TRBV3-1 and TRBJ2-3; 12 bases are a match to TRBD2. CDR1 and CDR2 from the germline V gene are LGHDT and YNNKEL (reference sequence). J was trimmed by 2 bases and V by 5 bases; bases with no gene match: 11. The CDR3 is made up of 18 amino acids. The CDR3 sequence is CASSTPRTSGTYTDTQYF. Written as DNA, the CDR3 is TGTGCCAGCAGCACCCCCCGGACTAGCGGGACCTACACAGATACGCAGTATTTT.

This clonotype has just a few counts. The chain has TRBV12-3 or TRBV12-4 and TRBJ1-5; TRBD1 matches 9 bases. The CDR3 runs 16 residues. After removal of 5 bases from V and 3 bases from J, the junction contained 8 bases not matched to a gene. In DNA form, the CDR3 reads TGTGCCAGCAGTACGCGGACAGGGGCCAACAATCAGCCCCAGCATTTT. The encoded protein is CASSTRTGANNQPQHF.